These 9 T cell receptor beta chains were all obtained from the same sample, sequenced in a study of T-cell memory formation after mild COVID-19. Each CDR3 protein gets one entry after TCRdb re-called the 5' RACE reads with MiXCR. The sample yields some 250,000 distinct CDR3 sequences, 9.4% seen once. Sequenced material: PBMCs or a T cell subset sorted from them (not recorded which). These receptors all stem from a man between 18 and 29 years old who had mild COVID-19 (a few samples of this study predate the infection). Cell type and time point are not known.

This clonotype has more than one count but fewer than ten. The CDR3 coding sequence is TGCAGCGTTGAGGCATGGATCACCGGGGAGCTGTTTTTT. As protein: CSVEAWITGELFF. The chain uses TRBV29-1 and TRBJ2-2, with D hard to call. Between the trimmed V and J ends, which lost 3 bases and 4 bases, there was a span of 9 bases. The CDR3 spans 13 residues. Germline V gene sequence: CDR1 SQVTM, CDR2 ANQGSEA.

The J gene is TRBJ2-7, the V gene TRBV12-3 or TRBV12-4; unclear D gene. CDR3 length equals 14 residues. V was shortened by 4 bases and J by 2 bases, with 12 bases between the two germline ends. The CDR3 spells CASSSREGTYEQYF. CDR3 in DNA: TGTGCCAGCAGTTCTCGCGAAGGTACCTACGAGCAGTACTTC.

The chain carries TRBV19 and TRBJ2-7; D is undetermined. Germline CDR1 is LNHDA and CDR2 is SQIVND (reference sequence). Trimming took off 1 base at V and 0 bases at J, with 10 bases between the two ends. CDR3 size: 15 residues. In DNA, the CDR3 is TGTGCCAGTAGTATAGGGGCTATGAGCTCCTACGAGCAGTACTTC. Translating it yields CASSIGAMSSYEQYF.

This clonotype was found a few times. The J gene is TRBJ2-2, the V gene TRBV7-7, with D unclear. V was trimmed by 0 bases and J by 4 bases, leaving 6 bases between them. Germline CDR1 and CDR2: SSHAT and FNYEAQ (reference sequence). The CDR3 totals 14 residues. This CDR3 is CASSLAQFTGELFF. CDR3 nucleotides: TGTGCCAGCAGCTTAGCACAGTTCACCGGGGAGCTGTTTTTT. The full variable domain, completed using reference TRBV7-7 and TRBJ2-2, is GAGVSQSPRYKVTKRGQDVTLRCDPISSHATLYWYQQALGQGPEFLTYFNYEAQPDKSGLPSDRFSAERPEGSISTLTIQRTEQRDSAMYRCASSLAQFTGELFFGEGSRLTVL.

Only a few counts were recorded for this clonotype. In DNA, the CDR3 is TGTGCCACCAAGAGGGTTAACGAGCAGTACGTC. This codes for CATKRVNEQYV. V usage is TRBV21-1 and J usage is TRBJ2-7; the listed D gene, TRBD2, was not tested against the DNA. TRBV21-1 is a pseudogene segment. This CDR3 comprises 11 residues.

The sample holds a few counts of this clonotype. This sequence joins TRBV12-3 or TRBV12-4 and TRBJ1-1, with D possibly TRBD1 on 5 matching bases. Between the trimmed V and J ends, which lost 6 bases and 3 bases, there was a span of 14 bases. CDR3 size: 14 residues. CDR3 amino acids: CASRPRDGYTEAFF. The CDR3 DNA reads as TGTGCCAGCAGGCCCCGGGACGGATACACTGAAGCTTTCTTT.

This clonotype was seen many times. The rearrangement links TRBV4-3 to TRBJ1-3; a possible D gene is TRBD1 (5 bases). V gave up 4 bases and J gave up 0 bases, with 10 bases separating them. CDR1 LGHNA and CDR2 YSLEER come from the germline V gene. The CDR3 consists of 15 residues. DNA of the CDR3: TGCGCCAGCAGCCCGGGACTGAGCTCTGGAAACACCATATATTTT. Protein: CASSPGLSSGNTIYF.

In its sample, this clonotype was seen many times. This chain uses TRBV20-1 with TRBJ2-7; the match to TRBD1 covers 9 bases. The V gene's germline CDR1 is DFQATT and CDR2 SNEGSKA (reference sequence). This CDR3 contains 12 residues. Trimming removed 5 bases from V and 4 bases from J; junction bases left unmatched: 3. The CDR3: CSARDREYEQYF. CDR3 in DNA: TGCAGTGCTCGGGACAGGGAGTACGAGCAGTACTTC.

The chain combines TRBV7-3 with TRBJ2-1; TRBD2 matches 10 bases. After removal of 3 bases from V and 9 bases from J, the junction contained 2 bases not matched to a gene. Germline values: CDR1 SGHTA, CDR2 FQGTGA. This CDR3 region has 13 residues. For the CDR3, the DNA is TGTGCCAGCAGCTTTATAGCGGGGGGTGAGCAGTTCTTC. Protein product: CASSFIAGGEQFF.